What follows describes a single T cell receptor (beta chain). The data belong to a study of T cell responses to AZD1222 COVID-19 vaccine. Trimming removed 3 bases from V and 5 bases from J, with 7 bases in between. This CDR3 is 13 amino acids long. Germline lookup yields CDR1 LNHDA and CDR2 SQIVND (reference sequence). Profiled with immunoSEQ multiplex PCR; TCRdb holds only in-frame clones, not every one. The data contain 95,000 to 110,000 clones, about 90% of them singletons. V is TRBV19 and J is TRBJ1-4; D unresolved. The receptor was derived from an adult in good health. The input for sequencing was peripheral blood, taken on day 0 of AZD1222 vaccination. The CDR3 nucleotides are TGTGCCAGTAGTATCTCCGGGAATGAAAAACTGTTTTTT. Protein product: CASSISGNEKLFF.